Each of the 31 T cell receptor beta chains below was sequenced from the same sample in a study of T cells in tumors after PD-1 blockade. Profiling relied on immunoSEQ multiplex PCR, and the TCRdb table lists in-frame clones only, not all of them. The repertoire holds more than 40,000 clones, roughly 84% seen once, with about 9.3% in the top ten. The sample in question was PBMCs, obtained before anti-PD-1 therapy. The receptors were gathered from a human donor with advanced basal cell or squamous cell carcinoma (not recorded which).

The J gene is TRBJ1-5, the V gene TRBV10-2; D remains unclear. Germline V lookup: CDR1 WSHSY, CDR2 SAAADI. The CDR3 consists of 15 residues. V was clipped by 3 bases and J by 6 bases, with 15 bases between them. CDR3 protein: CASSEAVAAIQPQHF. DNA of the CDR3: TGCGCCAGCAGTGAAGCAGTGGCGGCGATTCAGCCCCAGCATTTT.

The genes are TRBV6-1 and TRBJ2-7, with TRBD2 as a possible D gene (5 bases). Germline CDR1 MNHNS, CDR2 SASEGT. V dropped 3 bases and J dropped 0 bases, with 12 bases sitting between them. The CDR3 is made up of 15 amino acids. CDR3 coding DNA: TGTGCCAGCAGTGAGCAGCGGCTCAGCTCCTACGAGCAGTACTTC. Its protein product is CASSEQRLSSYEQYF.

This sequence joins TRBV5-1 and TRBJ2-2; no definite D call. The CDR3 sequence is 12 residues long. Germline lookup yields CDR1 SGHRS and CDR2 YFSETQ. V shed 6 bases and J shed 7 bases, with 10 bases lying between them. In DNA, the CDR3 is TGCGCCAGCAACTATTTGGGCGGGGAGCTGTTTTTT. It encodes CASNYLGGELFF.

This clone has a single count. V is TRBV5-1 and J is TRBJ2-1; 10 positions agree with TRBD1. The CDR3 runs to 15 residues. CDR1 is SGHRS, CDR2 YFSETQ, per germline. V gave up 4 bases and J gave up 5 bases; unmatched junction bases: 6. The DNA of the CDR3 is TGCGCCAGCAGCCGTGGACAGGGGGTAAACAATGAGCAGTTCTTC. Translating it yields CASSRGQGVNNEQFF. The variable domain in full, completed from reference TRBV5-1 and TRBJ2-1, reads KAGVTQTPRYLIKTRGQQVTLSCSPISGHRSVSWYQQTPGQGLQFLFEYFSETQRNKGNFPGRFSGRQFSNSRSEMNVSTLELGDSALYLCASSRGQGVNNEQFFGPGTRLTVL.

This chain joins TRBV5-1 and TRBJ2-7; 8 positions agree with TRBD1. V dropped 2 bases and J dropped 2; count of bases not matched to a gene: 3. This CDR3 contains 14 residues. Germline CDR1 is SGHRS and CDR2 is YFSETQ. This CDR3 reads CASSFDRGPYEQYF. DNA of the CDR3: TGCGCCAGCAGCTTTGACAGGGGTCCCTACGAGCAGTACTTC.

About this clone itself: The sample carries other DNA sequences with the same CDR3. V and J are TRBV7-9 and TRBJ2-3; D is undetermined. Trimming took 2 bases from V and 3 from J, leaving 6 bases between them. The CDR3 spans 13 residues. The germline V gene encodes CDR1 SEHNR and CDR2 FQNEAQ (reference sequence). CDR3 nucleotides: TGTGCCAGCAGCTTATCTGTGACAGATACGCAGTATTTT. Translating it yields CASSLSVTDTQYF.

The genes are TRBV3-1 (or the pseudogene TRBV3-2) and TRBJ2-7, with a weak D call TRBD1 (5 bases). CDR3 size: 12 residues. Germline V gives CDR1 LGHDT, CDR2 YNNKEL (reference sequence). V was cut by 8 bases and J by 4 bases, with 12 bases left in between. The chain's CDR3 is CASSLGHYEQYF. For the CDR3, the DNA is TGTGCCAGCTCCTTGGGGCATTACGAGCAGTACTTC.

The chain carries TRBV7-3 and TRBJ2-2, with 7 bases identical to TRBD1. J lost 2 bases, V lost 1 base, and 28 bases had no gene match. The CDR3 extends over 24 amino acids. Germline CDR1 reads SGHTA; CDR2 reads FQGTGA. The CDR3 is CASSLNDRARGIGGPIPNTGELFF. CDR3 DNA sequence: TGTGCCAGCAGCTTAAACGATCGGGCCCGAGGGATAGGGGGCCCTATCCCCAACACCGGGGAGCTGTTTTTT.

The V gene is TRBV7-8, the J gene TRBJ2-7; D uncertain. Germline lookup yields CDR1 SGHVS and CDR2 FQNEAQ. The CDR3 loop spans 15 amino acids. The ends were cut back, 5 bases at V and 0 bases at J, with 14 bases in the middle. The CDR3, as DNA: TGTGCCAGCAGCGAACGACACGCCAACTCCTACGAGCAGTACTTC. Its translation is CASSERHANSYEQYF.

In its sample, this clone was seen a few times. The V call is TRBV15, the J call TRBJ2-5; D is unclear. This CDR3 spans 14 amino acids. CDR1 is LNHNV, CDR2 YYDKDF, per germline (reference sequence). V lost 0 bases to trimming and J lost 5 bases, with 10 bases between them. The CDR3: CATSRDDTWETQYF. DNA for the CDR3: TGTGCCACCAGCAGAGATGATACGTGGGAGACCCAGTACTTC.

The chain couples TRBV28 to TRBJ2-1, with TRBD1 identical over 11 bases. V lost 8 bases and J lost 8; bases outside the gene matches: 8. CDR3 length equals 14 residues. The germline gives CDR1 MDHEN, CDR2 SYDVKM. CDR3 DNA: TGTGCCAGCCGGACAGGGGGCGAACAATATGAGCAGTTCTTC. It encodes CASRTGGEQYEQFF.

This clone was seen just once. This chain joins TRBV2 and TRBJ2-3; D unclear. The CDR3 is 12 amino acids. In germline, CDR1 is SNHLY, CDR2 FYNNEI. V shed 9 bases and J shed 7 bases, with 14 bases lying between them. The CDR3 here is CASSRASYTQYF. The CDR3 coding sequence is TGTGCCAGTAGCCGGGCTTCTTATACGCAGTATTTT.

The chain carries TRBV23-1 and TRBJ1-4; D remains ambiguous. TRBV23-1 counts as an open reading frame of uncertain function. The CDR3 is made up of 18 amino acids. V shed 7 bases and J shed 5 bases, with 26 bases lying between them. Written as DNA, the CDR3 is TGCGCCAGCACTTCTTATTGGGCGAGAACTATATTGAATGAAAAACTGTTTTTT. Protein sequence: CASTSYWARTILNEKLFF.

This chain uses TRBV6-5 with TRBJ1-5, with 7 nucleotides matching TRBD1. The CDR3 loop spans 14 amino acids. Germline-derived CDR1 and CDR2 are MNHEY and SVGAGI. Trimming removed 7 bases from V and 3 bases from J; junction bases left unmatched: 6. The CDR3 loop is CASNLDRNNQPQHF. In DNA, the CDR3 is TGTGCCAGCAACCTGGACAGGAACAATCAGCCCCAGCATTTT.

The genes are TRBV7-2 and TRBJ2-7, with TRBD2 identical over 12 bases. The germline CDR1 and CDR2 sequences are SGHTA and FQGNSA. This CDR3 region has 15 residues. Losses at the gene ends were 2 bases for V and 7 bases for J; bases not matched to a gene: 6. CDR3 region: CASSLMSSGRAEQYF. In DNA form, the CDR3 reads TGTGCCAGCAGCTTAATGTCTAGCGGGAGGGCTGAGCAGTACTTC. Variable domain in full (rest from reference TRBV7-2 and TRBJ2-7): GAGVSQSPSNKVTEKGKDVELRCDPISGHTALYWYRQSLGQGLEFLIYFQGNSAPDKSGLPSDRFSAERTGGSVSTLTIQRTQQEDSAVYLCASSLMSSGRAEQYFGPGTRLTVT.

CDR3 sequence reads: CASSLEGATNEKLFF. In DNA, the CDR3 is TGCGCCAGCAGCTTGGAAGGGGCAACTAATGAAAAACTGTTTTTT. The genes are TRBV5-1 and TRBJ1-4, with a possible D match to TRBD1 (5 bases). The CDR3 runs to 15 residues. Trimming took off 0 bases at V and 0 bases at J, with 6 bases between the two ends. Germline V gene lookup returns CDR1 SGHRS and CDR2 YFSETQ.

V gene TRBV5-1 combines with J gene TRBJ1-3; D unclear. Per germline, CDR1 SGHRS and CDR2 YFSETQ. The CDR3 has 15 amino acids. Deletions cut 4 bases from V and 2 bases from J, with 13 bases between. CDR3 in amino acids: CASSVDGSPGNTIYF. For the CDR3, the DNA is TGCGCCAGCAGCGTGGACGGATCCCCTGGAAACACCATATATTTT.

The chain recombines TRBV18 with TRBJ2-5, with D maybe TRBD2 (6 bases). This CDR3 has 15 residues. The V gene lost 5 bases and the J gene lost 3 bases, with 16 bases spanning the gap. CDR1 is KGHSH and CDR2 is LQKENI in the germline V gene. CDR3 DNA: TGTGCCAGCTCAAGCGGCTACGGCGGGGAAGAGACCCAGTACTTC. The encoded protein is CASSSGYGGEETQYF.

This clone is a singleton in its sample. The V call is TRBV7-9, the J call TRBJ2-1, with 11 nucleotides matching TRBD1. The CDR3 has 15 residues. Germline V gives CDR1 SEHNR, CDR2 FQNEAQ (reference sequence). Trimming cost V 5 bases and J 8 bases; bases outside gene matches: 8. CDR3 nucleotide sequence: TGTGCCAGCAGCATAAGGGACAGGGGGAGTGATGAGCAGTTCTTC. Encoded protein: CASSIRDRGSDEQFF.

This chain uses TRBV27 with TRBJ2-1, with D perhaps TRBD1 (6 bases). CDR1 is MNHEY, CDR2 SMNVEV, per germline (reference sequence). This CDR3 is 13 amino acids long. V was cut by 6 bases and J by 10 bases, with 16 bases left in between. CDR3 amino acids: CASSLGQFSEQFF. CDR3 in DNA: TGTGCCAGCAGCCTTGGACAGTTCTCGGAGCAGTTCTTC.

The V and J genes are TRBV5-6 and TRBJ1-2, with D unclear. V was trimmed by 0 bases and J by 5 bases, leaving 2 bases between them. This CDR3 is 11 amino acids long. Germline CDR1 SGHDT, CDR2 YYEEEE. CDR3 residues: CASSLEYGYTF. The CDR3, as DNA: TGTGCCAGCAGCTTGGAATATGGCTACACCTTC.

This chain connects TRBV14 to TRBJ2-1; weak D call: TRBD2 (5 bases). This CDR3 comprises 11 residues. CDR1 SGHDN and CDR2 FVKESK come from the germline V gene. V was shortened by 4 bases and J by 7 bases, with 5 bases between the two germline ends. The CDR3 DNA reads TGTGCCAGCAGCCGCGGGAATGAGCAGTTCTTC. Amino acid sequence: CASSRGNEQFF.

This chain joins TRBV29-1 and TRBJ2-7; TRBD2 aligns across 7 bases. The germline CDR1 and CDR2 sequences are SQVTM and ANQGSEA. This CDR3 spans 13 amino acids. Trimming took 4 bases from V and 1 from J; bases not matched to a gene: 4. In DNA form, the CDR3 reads TGCAGCGTTGCACTAGCGCTGTCCTACGAGCAGTACTTC. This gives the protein CSVALALSYEQYF.

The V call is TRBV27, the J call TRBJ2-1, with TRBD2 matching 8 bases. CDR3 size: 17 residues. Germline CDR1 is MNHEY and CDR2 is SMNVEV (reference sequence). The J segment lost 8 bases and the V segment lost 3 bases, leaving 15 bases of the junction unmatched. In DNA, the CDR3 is TGTGCCAGCAGTTTCCTCTGGGTTAGCGGGATTGGGCATGAGCAGTTCTTC. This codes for CASSFLWVSGIGHEQFF.

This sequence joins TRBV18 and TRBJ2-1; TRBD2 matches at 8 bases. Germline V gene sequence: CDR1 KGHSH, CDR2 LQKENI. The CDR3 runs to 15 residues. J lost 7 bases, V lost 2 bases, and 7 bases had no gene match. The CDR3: CASSPGAGGWNEQFF. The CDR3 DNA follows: TGTGCCAGCTCACCAGGGGCGGGAGGTTGGAATGAGCAGTTCTTC.

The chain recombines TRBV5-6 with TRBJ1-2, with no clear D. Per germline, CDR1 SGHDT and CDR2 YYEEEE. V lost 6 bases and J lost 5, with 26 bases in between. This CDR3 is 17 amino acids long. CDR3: CASIIWASTKGGYGYTF. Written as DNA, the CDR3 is TGTGCCAGCATCATATGGGCCTCTACAAAGGGAGGTTATGGCTACACCTTC. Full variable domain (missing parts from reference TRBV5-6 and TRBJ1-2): DAGVTQSPTHLIKTRGQQVTLRCSPKSGHDTVSWYQQALGQGPQFIFQYYEEEERQRGNFPDRFSGHQFPNYSSELNVNALLLGDSALYLCASIIWASTKGGYGYTFGSGTRLTVV.

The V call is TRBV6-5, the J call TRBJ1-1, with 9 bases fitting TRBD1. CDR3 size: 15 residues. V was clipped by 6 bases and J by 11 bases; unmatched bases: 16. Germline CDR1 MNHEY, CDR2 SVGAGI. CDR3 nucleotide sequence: TGTGCCAGCAGCCCCCGACAGGGGGGAGCCTTCGGGGCTTTCTTT. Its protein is CASSPRQGGAFGAFF.

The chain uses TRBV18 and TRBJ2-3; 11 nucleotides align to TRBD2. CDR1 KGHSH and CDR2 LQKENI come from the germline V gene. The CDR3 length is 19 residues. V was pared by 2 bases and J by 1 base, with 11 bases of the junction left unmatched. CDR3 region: CASSPIFLAGGIRTDTQYF. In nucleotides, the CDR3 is TGTGCCAGCTCACCAATATTCCTAGCGGGAGGAATACGCACAGATACGCAGTATTTT. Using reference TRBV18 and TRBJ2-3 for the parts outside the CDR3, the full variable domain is NAGVMQNPRHLVRRRGQEARLRCSPMKGHSHVYWYRQLPEEGLKFMVYLQKENIIDESGMPKERFSAEFPKEGPSILRIQQVVRGDSAAYFCASSPIFLAGGIRTDTQYFGPGTRLTVL.

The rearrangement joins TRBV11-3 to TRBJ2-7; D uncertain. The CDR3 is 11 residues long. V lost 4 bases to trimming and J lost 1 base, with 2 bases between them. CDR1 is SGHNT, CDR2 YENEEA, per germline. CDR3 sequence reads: CASSSSYEQYF. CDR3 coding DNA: TGTGCCAGCAGCTCATCCTACGAGCAGTACTTC.

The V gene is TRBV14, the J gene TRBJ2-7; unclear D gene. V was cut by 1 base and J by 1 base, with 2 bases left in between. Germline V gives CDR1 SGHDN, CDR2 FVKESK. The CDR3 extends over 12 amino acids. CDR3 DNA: TGTGCCAGCAGCCAAGGATCCTACGAGCAGTACTTC. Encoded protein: CASSQGSYEQYF.

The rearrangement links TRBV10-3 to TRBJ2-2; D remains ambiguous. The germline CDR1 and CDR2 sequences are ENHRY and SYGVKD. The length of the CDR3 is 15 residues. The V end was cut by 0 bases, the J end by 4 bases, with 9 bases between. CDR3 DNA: TGTGCCATCAGTGAGTCTATGACGATCACCGGGGAGCTGTTTTTT. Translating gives CAISESMTITGELFF.